Listed here are 14 T cell receptor beta chains from one sample, sequenced in a study of T cell responses to AZD1222 COVID-19 vaccine. Only in-frame clones appear in the TCRdb table, and some are missing; sequencing was by immunoSEQ multiplex PCR. Seen here are roughly 190,000 clones, roughly nine tenths observed once, and the top ten hold about 3.5%. The input for sequencing was peripheral blood, taken 28 days after the second AZD1222 dose. Every receptor here comes from an adult who received the AZD1222 COVID-19 vaccine.

The chain has TRBV18 and TRBJ2-1; maybe TRBD2 (6 bases). Looked up from germline, CDR1 is KGHSH and CDR2 is LQKENI. The germline V and J ends were trimmed by 0 bases and 7 bases, with 16 bases remaining between them. The CDR3 has 16 residues. The CDR3 here is CASSPPGLASANEQFF. CDR3 DNA sequence: TGTGCCAGCTCACCACCGGGACTCGCATCAGCGAATGAGCAGTTCTTC.

The CDR3 here is CASSQEGASYNEQFF. The CDR3 coding sequence is TGTGCCAGCAGCCAAGAGGGAGCTTCCTACAATGAGCAGTTCTTC. This chain connects TRBV3-1 (or the pseudogene TRBV3-2) to TRBJ2-1; D perhaps matches TRBD2 (5 bases). V was shortened by 0 bases and J by 1 base, with 7 bases between the two germline ends. There are 15 residues in the CDR3. CDR1 is LGHDT, CDR2 YNNKEL, per germline (reference sequence).

The chain couples TRBV7-2 to TRBJ1-2; D is ambiguous. This CDR3 is 14 amino acids long. V was pared by 3 bases and J by 2 bases, with 10 bases between. The V gene's germline CDR1 is SGHTA and CDR2 FQGNSA. In DNA, the CDR3 is TGTGCCAGCAGCTTGGACCGTACCAACTATGGCTACACCTTC. Translation: CASSLDRTNYGYTF.

This clone was observed a single time. This chain uses TRBV7-3 with TRBJ2-2; the D gene is possibly TRBD2 (6 bases). CDR1 is SGHTA and CDR2 is FQGTGA in the germline V gene. There are 14 residues in the CDR3. The V gene lost 5 bases and the J gene lost 5 bases, with 12 bases spanning the gap. The CDR3 sequence is CASSLGTPTGELFF. The CDR3 DNA follows: TGTGCCAGCAGCCTCGGGACTCCTACCGGGGAGCTGTTTTTT.

The J gene is TRBJ1-2, the V gene TRBV9; unclear D gene. The length of the CDR3 is 16 residues. The V end was cut by 3 bases, the J end by 4 bases, with 19 bases between. Per germline, CDR1 SGDLS and CDR2 YYNGEE. CDR3 protein: CASSAPGSPGFYGYTF. The CDR3 region has the DNA TGTGCCAGCAGCGCCCCCGGGTCCCCTGGTTTCTATGGCTACACCTTC.

The rearrangement uses TRBV2 and TRBJ2-7; D remains unclear. The CDR3 has 14 amino acids. Deletions cut 4 bases from V and 2 bases from J, with 12 bases between. The germline gives CDR1 SNHLY, CDR2 FYNNEI. CDR3 DNA: TGTGCCAGCAGTGGGCGGCAGGACCCCTACGAGCAGTACTTC. Translating gives CASSGRQDPYEQYF.

The chain uses TRBV6-6 and TRBJ2-7; no firm D call. Germline lookup yields CDR1 MNHNY and CDR2 SVGAGI (reference sequence). The CDR3 covers 13 residues. The V gene lost 3 bases and the J gene lost 1 base, with 7 bases spanning the gap. CDR3: CASSYETSYEQYF. Written as DNA, the CDR3 is TGTGCCAGCAGTTATGAAACTTCCTACGAGCAGTACTTC.

The chain combines TRBV10-3 with TRBJ1-1; 9 bases line up with TRBD1. The CDR3 runs to 17 residues. The V gene end was trimmed by 0 bases and the J gene end by 4 bases; junction bases not matched to a gene: 9. CDR1 is ENHRY, CDR2 SYGVKD, per germline. The DNA for the CDR3 is TGTGCCATCAGTGAGTCTGGTATCGGACAGGGGTTCACTGAAGCTTTCTTT. This encodes CAISESGIGQGFTEAFF.

The genes are TRBV30 and TRBJ1-2; 9 bases fit TRBD1. Germline V CDR1 and CDR2: GTSNPN, SVGIG (reference sequence). The CDR3 consists of 17 residues. This CDR3 is CTILPLRDREENYGYTF. CDR3 nucleotides: TGTACGATTTTGCCTCTCCGGGACAGGGAAGAAAACTATGGCTACACCTTC.

V and J are TRBV28 and TRBJ2-1; 7 bases map to TRBD2. J gave up 4 bases and V 11 bases, and 5 bases lay outside the gene matches. Germline V gene sequence: CDR1 MDHEN, CDR2 SYDVKM. The CDR3 has 12 amino acids. The CDR3 coding sequence is TGTGCCGCGGGAGACGGATACAATGAGCAGTTCTTC. Translation gives CAAGDGYNEQFF.

The rearrangement links TRBV5-1 to TRBJ2-1, with TRBD1 matching over 7 bases. CDR3 length: 16 residues. The V and J ends lost 4 bases and 4 bases, in that order; junction bases with no gene match: 11. The V gene's germline CDR1 is SGHRS and CDR2 YFSETQ. CDR3 in DNA: TGCGCCAGCAGCGAACAGGACACAGGGGTTTACAATGAGCAGTTCTTC. Translated: CASSEQDTGVYNEQFF.

The V call is TRBV30, the J call TRBJ1-2; TRBD1 is a possible D gene (5 bases). The CDR3 has 12 amino acids. Germline V lookup: CDR1 GTSNPN, CDR2 SVGIG (reference sequence). Trimming left V 5 bases short and J 3 bases short, with 10 bases between. In nucleotides, the CDR3 is TGTGCCTGGCAGGGTCGGGACTATGGCTACACCTTC. As protein: CAWQGRDYGYTF.

This chain uses TRBV7-6 with TRBJ1-2, with TRBD1 as a possible D gene (6 bases). The V end lost 0 bases, the J end lost 7 bases, and 15 bases lay between the germline ends. Germline V gene sequence: CDR1 SGHVS, CDR2 FNYEAQ. The length of the CDR3 is 15 residues. CDR3: CASSLAVAGAAGYTF. The CDR3 DNA sequence: TGTGCCAGCAGCTTAGCGGTGGCGGGGGCTGCTGGCTACACCTTC. The full variable domain, its missing parts supplied by reference TRBV7-6 and TRBJ1-2, is GAGVSQSPRYKVTKRGQDVALRCDPISGHVSLYWYRQALGQGPEFLTYFNYEAQQDKSGLPNDRFSAERPEGSISTLTIQRTEQRDSAMYRCASSLAVAGAAGYTFGSGTRLTVV.

The sample holds one count of this clone. The chain has TRBV7-2 and TRBJ1-5; D unresolved. Germline V lookup: CDR1 SGHTA, CDR2 FQGNSA. The V end lost 2 bases, the J end lost 5 bases, and 7 bases lay between the germline ends. The CDR3 length is 13 residues. In DNA form, the CDR3 reads TGTGCCAGCAGCTTATGGGCTGATCAGCCCCAGCATTTT. It specifies CASSLWADQPQHF.